The rows below give T cell receptor beta chains drawn from one sample of a study of a mutant IDH1 vaccine in newly diagnosed glioma. These receptors have no identified antigens. Here immunoSEQ multiplex PCR was the method, and the copy in TCRdb shows in-frame clones only, minus some. The sample consists of over 50,000 clones, around 89% of them appearing once. Material: PBMCs, obtained from a glioma patient whose treatment included an IDH1 peptide vaccine. Source of these receptors: a woman in her thirties or forties with glioma. CDR3s include the opening cysteine and the closing phenylalanine or tryptophan. Fields, in order: clone size, J gene, V gene, D gene, CDR3 DNA, CDR3 protein. The D gene is left open where the match is weak. The listing skips clone size in some rows; elsewhere it reads once, few, many or a size class.

>-|TRBJ1-2|TRBV18|TRBD1
TGTGCCAGCTCACCAGACAGGGATCATGGCTACACCTTC
CASSPDRDHGYTF
>-|TRBJ1-2|TRBV11-2|TRBD1
TGTGCCAGCAGCTTCTCCCTTTCACAGGGGAACTATGGCTACACCTTC
CASSFSLSQGNYGYTF
>-|TRBJ2-3|TRBV29-1|-
TGCAGCTCGGGGAGACTGGGAGATACGCAGTATTTT
CSSGRLGDTQYF
>-|TRBJ1-4|TRBV19|-
TGTGCCAGTAGTATCCGGGACCCGTATGAAAAACTGTTTTTT
CASSIRDPYEKLFF
>-|TRBJ2-7|TRBV6-5|-
TGTGCCAGCAGTTACTCGAAAGCGTCCGAGCAGTACTTC
CASSYSKASEQYF
>-|TRBJ1-2|TRBV20-1|-
TGCAGTGCTAGGGACAGTCATGGCTACACCTTC
CSARDSHGYTF
>-|TRBJ1-2|TRBV14|TRBD1
TGTGCCAGCAGCCCCCGGACAGGGGACGGCTACACCTTC
CASSPRTGDGYTF
>-|TRBJ2-7|TRBV2|-
TGTGCCAGCAGTCTTGACGGGGGCTCCTACGAGCAGTACTTC
CASSLDGGSYEQYF
>-|TRBJ2-7|TRBV9|-
TGTGCCAGCAGCCCCCGGGGCCCAAATTACGAGCAGTACTTC
CASSPRGPNYEQYF
>-|TRBJ1-2|TRBV5-1|-
TGCGCCAGCAGCTTGGCCTACCCCAACTATGGCTACACCTTC
CASSLAYPNYGYTF
>-|TRBJ2-5|TRBV5-4|-
TGTGCCAGCAGCTTTGGGGAAGGAGAGACCCAGTACTTC
CASSFGEGETQYF
>-|TRBJ2-7|TRBV7-2|-
TGTGCCAGCAGCTCTTCCCGAAGGGAGCAGTACTTC
CASSSSRREQYF
>-|TRBJ1-4|TRBV18|-
TGTGCCAGCTCCTCAGGCTTGAATGAAAAACTGTTTTTT
CASSSGLNEKLFF
>-|TRBJ1-2|TRBV5-1|-
TGCGCCAGCAGCTTGCAGGGGAACTATGGCTACACCTTC
CASSLQGNYGYTF
>few|TRBJ2-7|TRBV10-3|TRBD2
TGTGCCATCAGTGAAACAGGACTAGCGGGAGATCAGTACTTC
CAISETGLAGDQYF
>-|TRBJ2-5|TRBV7-2|TRBD2
TGTGCCAGCAGCTTAGGCGGGGGTGTAAAAGAGACCCAGTACTTC
CASSLGGGVKETQYF
>-|TRBJ1-5|TRBV4-2|TRBD1
TGTGCCAGCAGCCAAGATTGGACAGGCGATAGCAATCAGCCCCAGCATTTT
CASSQDWTGDSNQPQHF
>-|TRBJ1-2|TRBV7-2|TRBD1
TGTGCCAGCACCCTAGACAGGGCGAATGGCTACACCTTC
CASTLDRANGYTF
>-|TRBJ1-2|TRBV5-4|-
TGTGCCAGCAACCGGGGGGGGGCGTACCTCCCTAACTATGGCTACACCTTC
CASNRGGAYLPNYGYTF
>-|TRBJ2-7|TRBV7-2|-
TGTGCCAGCAGCCCACAGGTGGGGGCCCCTTTCTCCTACGAGCAGTACTTC
CASSPQVGAPFSYEQYF
>-|TRBJ1-2|TRBV19|TRBD1
TGTGCCAGTAGTCCGGGACAGGGTGAGGGTGGCTACACCTTC
CASSPGQGEGGYTF
>-|TRBJ2-7|TRBV28|-
TGTGCCAGCAGCCACTCCGGGAGGGGGCCCTACGAGCAGTACTTC
CASSHSGRGPYEQYF
>-|TRBJ2-1|TRBV9|-
TGTGCCAGCAGCGTTACCGACGAGCAGTTCTTC
CASSVTDEQFF
>-|TRBJ1-3|TRBV18|TRBD1
TGTGCCAGCTCACCCGGGACAGGGGTCTCTGGAAACACCATATATTTT
CASSPGTGVSGNTIYF
>-|TRBJ2-1|TRBV18|-
TGTGCCAGCTCCCCCTGGGCAGAACTTTACAATGAGCAGTTCTTC
CASSPWAELYNEQFF
>-|TRBJ2-1|TRBV5-1|-
TGCGCCAGCAGCTTGGTGCCCGCGGGCCCTAGCTGGCTCTTC
CASSLVPAGPSWLF